The entry that follows covers one T cell receptor beta chain sequence. This entry belongs to a study of technical replicates of blood from a few donors. Produced via immunoSEQ multiplex PCR; TCRdb's table is partial and in-frame only. The sample records about 49,000 clones, 92% being singletons. Sequencing was carried out using PBMCs. The source is a human donor in good health. Some clones in this sample may be carry-over from other donors' samples.

The CDR3 nucleotides read TGCGCCAGCAGTCTTACAGGGTTAAGTAATTCACCCCTCCACTTT. Encoded protein: CASSLTGLSNSPLHF. The rearrangement uses TRBV4-1 and TRBJ1-6, with D possibly TRBD1 on 6 matching bases. There are 15 residues in the CDR3. CDR1 is MGHRA and CDR2 is YSYEKL in the germline V gene. V lost 6 bases, J lost 6 bases, and 15 bases lay in between.